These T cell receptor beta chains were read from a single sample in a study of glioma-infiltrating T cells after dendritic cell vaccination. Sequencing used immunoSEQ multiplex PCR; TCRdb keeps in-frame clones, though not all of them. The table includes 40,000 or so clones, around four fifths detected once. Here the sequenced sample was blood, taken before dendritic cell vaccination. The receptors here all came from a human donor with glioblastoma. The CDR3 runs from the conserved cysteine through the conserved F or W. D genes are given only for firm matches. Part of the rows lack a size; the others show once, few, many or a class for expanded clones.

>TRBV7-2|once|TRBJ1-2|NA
CASSGAGNGYGYTF
TGTGCCAGCAGCGGAGCAGGGAACGGATATGGCTACACCTTC
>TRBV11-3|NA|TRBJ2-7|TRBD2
CASSLGGSGGYEQYF
TGTGCCAGCAGCTTAGGGGGTAGCGGGGGCTACGAGCAGTACTTC
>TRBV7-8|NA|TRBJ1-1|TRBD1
CASSFRTGSIYAAEAFF
TGTGCCAGCAGCTTTAGGACAGGTTCGATTTACGCCGCTGAAGCTTTCTTT
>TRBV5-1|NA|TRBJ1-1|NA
CASSLEPGRTEAFF
TGCGCCAGCAGCTTGGAGCCAGGGAGGACTGAAGCTTTCTTT
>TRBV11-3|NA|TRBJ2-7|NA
CASSLDWGAYEQYF
TGTGCCAGCAGCTTAGATTGGGGAGCCTACGAGCAGTACTTC
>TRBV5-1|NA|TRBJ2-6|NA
CASSLSPGGANVLTF
TGCGCCAGCAGCCTCTCTCCGGGGGGGGCCAACGTCCTGACTTTC
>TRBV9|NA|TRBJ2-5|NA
CASSPRGGGYETQYF
TGTGCCAGCAGCCCTAGGGGAGGGGGGTACGAGACCCAGTACTTC
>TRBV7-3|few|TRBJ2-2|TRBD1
CASSFSGGGTGELFF
TGTGCCAGCAGCTTTTCAGGGGGCGGTACCGGGGAGCTGTTTTTT
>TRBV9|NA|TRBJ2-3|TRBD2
CASSVGASGGAGGDTQYF
TGTGCCAGCAGCGTAGGAGCGAGCGGGGGGGCCGGTGGAGATACGCAGTATTTT
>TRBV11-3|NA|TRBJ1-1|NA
CASSLFSVTNTEAFF
TGTGCCAGCAGCTTATTCTCAGTAACGAACACTGAAGCTTTCTTT
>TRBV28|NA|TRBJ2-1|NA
CASSITGKSYNEQFF
TGTGCCAGCAGTATAACAGGGAAATCCTACAATGAGCAGTTCTTC
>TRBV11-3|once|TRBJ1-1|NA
CASKLQGSWGKSNTEAFF
TGTGCCAGCAAATTACAGGGCTCTTGGGGCAAATCGAACACTGAAGCTTTCTTT
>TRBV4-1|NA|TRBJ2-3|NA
CASSQGVGRWNTDTQYF
TGCGCCAGCAGCCAAGGGGTCGGCAGGTGGAACACAGATACGCAGTATTTT
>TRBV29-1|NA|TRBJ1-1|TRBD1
CSVGKGTGEQAFF
TGCAGCGTTGGGAAGGGGACAGGAGAACAAGCTTTCTTT
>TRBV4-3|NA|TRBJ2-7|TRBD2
CASSQDLRLAGGLYEQYF
TGCGCCAGCAGCCAAGATTTGAGACTAGCGGGGGGGCTATACGAGCAGTACTTC
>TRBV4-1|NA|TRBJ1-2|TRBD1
CASSPRTGNYGYTF
TGCGCCAGCAGCCCCCGGACAGGAAACTATGGCTACACCTTC
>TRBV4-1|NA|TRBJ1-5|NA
CASSQEGSRRVNQPQHF
TGCGCCAGCAGCCAAGAGGGGTCTAGGCGGGTCAATCAGCCCCAGCATTTT
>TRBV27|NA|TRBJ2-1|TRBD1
CASSLSPRQGHNEQFF
TGTGCCAGCAGTTTATCCCCCCGACAGGGACACAATGAGCAGTTCTTC
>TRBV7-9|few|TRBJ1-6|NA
CASSLNAGGNSPLHF
TGTGCCAGCAGTCTTAACGCGGGAGGTAATTCACCCCTCCACTTT
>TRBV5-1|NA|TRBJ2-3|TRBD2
CASSLAGTSGGRTDTQYF
TGCGCCAGCAGCTTGGCTGGGACTAGCGGGGGGCGCACAGATACGCAGTATTTT
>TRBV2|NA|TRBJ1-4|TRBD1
CASSKDRATTNEKLFF
TGTGCCAGCAGCAAGGACAGGGCTACAACTAATGAAAAACTGTTTTTT
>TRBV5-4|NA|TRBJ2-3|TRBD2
CASRGTSGESDTQYF
TGTGCCAGCAGAGGTACTAGCGGGGAATCAGATACGCAGTATTTT